This TCR beta chain was profiled in a study of T-cell memory formation after mild COVID-19. The germline V gene has CDR1 LGHNA and CDR2 YSLEER. J lost 4 bases, V lost 0 bases, and 10 bases had no gene match. This CDR3 comprises 18 residues. Of note for this clonotype: Its antigen is unknown.

TCRdb fed the 5' RACE reads into MiXCR, producing one record per CDR3 protein. The table lists 380,000 or so distinct CDR3 sequences, over 13% of them singletons, with roughly a fifth in the top ten. Points from the study as a whole: Clones contracting day 15 to 85 were balanced CD4/CD8; later expanders leaned CD4+. Pre-infection memory showed some responding clones, and this suggested that cross-reactive memory joined. Most CD4+ clones that shrank were in CM and EM, while CD8+ ones turned up in EMRA.

The chain uses TRBV4-3 and TRBJ2-2, with 8 bases identical to TRBD1. This TCR derives from a young man who had mild COVID-19 (a few samples of this study predate the infection). Cell type and time point are not known. Sample: PBMCs or a T cell subset sorted from them (not recorded which). CDR3 nucleotide sequence: TGCGCCAGCAGCCAAGATAGGAGGACAGGGATATCCACCGGGGAGCTGTTTTTT. Translating gives CASSQDRRTGISTGELFF.